This T cell receptor (beta chain) was captured in a study of TIL therapy for anti-PD-1-resistant metastatic lung cancer. In the study overall: Patients then received nivolumab; progressors got lymphodepletion, TIL and IL-2. Patients had a median age of almost 55 years (range roughly 38-85).

General study points: Patients were highly selected, enriched for treatment-naive, never-smoker and oncogene-addicted cases.

A remark on this clone: Its antigen is still unknown.

Sequencing used immunoSEQ v3. Some clones are missing from TCRdb's copy, which holds only in-frame ones; the method was immunoSEQ multiplex PCR. The top ten clones hold around 2.6% of a sample with 54,000 or so clones, around 87% of them seen once. Germline V gene sequence: CDR1 SNHLY, CDR2 FYNNEI. The CDR3 consists of 13 residues. V shed 6 bases, J shed 8 bases, and the junction held 4 bases outside the gene matches. Time point denoted: pre-treatment sample, taken before nivolumab and TIL therapy. The gene calls are TRBV2 and TRBJ1-6, with 7 nucleotides matching TRBD1. The clonotype originates from a person aged 30 to 80 with non-small cell lung cancer. The sample here was blood, taken at baseline. The CDR3: CASRTGSYSPLHF. The CDR3 DNA reads as TGTGCCAGCAGGACAGGGTCTTATTCACCCCTCCACTTT.